The T cell receptor (beta chain) under discussion was sequenced for a study of T cell responses to AZD1222 COVID-19 vaccine listed by TCRdb under 2021. About the full investigation: A total of 233 trial participants underwent TCR sequencing, of whom 207 received two doses of AZD1222 and about 25 received two doses of the MenACWY control vaccine. Trial participants were enrolled into age subgroups of 18-55, 56-69 and 70-plus years, which contained approximately 150, 28 and 58 TCR-sequenced participants, respectively.

Reading the label with the study, this specimen's time point is: about 28 days (+/-7) after the second vaccine dose. AZD1222 recipients with second doses at about 4 weeks or about 12 weeks were pooled, because spike-specific TCR depth and breadth did not differ between schedules. Samples from vaccinated people were obtained from the UK trials COV001 and COV002, which included a single-blind randomized controlled phase 2/3 trial of AZD1222 (ChAdOx1 nCoV-19) in healthy adults. For TCRbeta chain sequencing, PBMC samples were collected from trial participants at day 0 and at day 28 after the second dose. Broad study findings and their caveats: After two AZD1222 doses, both the breadth and the depth of spike-specific TCRs were significantly higher than at day 0 and than in MenACWY recipients. The 56-69-year group was small, and its depth increase did not reach significance, likely because of low power. Reportedly, almost half of the unique spike-specific TCRs recognized epitopes lying outside the regions that are mutated in the B.1.351 and B.1.1.7 variants. Because no day 14 peak-response samples were available, repertoires were characterized only after the peak T cell response. Most participants were white British and females outnumbered males, and the authors suggested that clonal diversity may have been underestimated. Only five to seven AZD1222 recipients were SARS-CoV-2 seropositive at baseline, limiting conclusions about previously exposed vaccinees. Vaccine-associated CD4 TCRs spanned the whole spike protein, with dominant responses in regions 160-218 and 743-854.

To note about this clone: This receptor's antigen is unknown. Qualities for individual bases were not recorded, and no much larger clone is one base off.

There are 15 amino acids in the CDR3, from cysteine to phenylalanine inclusive. Only CDR3 DNA remains: 45 bases, in frame from the first base. From a lookup of the germline V gene (reference sequence), CDR1 and CDR2 are LNHDA and SQIVND. After removal of 5 bases from V and 6 bases from J, the junction retains 3 bases not matched to a gene. The CDR3 regions of human TCRbeta chains were analyzed by immunosequencing. The authors processed their data as follows. TCRs in the repertoires were matched against a reference library of SARS-CoV-2-specific TCRs that had been generated with the MIRA antigen-specificity platform. Breadth was defined as the fraction of unique TCRs that were SARS-CoV-2-associated, and depth was defined as the fraction of total T cells that were SARS-CoV-2-associated. Using the MIRA data, each spike-specific TCR was mapped to the spike region that the TCR reacts to and placed in a CD4 or CD8 class. Log10-transformed breadth and depth values were compared by one-way ANOVA with Sidak's multiple comparisons tests. TCRdb's version of the immuneACCESS table is confined to in-frame rearrangements and falls short of the full clone set. An unresolved V gene accounts for under half of the shortfall where checked; the remainder is of unknown origin. That table supplies the V and J calls and clone size; D and trimming were determined from the DNA. Here the sample has about 120,000 clones; roughly 90% occur a single time. The ten largest clones add up to under 9% of the sample.

This TCR derives from an adult who received the AZD1222 COVID-19 vaccine. The V gene is TRBV19 and the J gene is TRBJ2-1, and 14 junction bases match TRBD2. The source was peripheral blood, collected 28 days after the second AZD1222 dose. The DNA reads as follows: TGTGCCAGTAGTCCCGGGACTAGCGGGAGCAATGAGCAGTTCTTC. It specifies CASSPGTSGSNEQFF.